This TCR beta chain was identified during a study of Graves' ophthalmopathy and Graves' hyperthyroidism. This clonotype was seen only a few times. V was cut by 3 bases and J by 1 base, with 16 bases left in between. CDR3 length: 17 amino acids. Transcripts of RNA were the source for amplifying TCR beta CDR3 regions. HTBI primers served in a first-round RT-PCR, which a second-round multiplex PCR followed. In TCRdb, the multiplex PCR reads were re-called with MiXCR into one record per CDR3 protein. Here the sample spans hundreds of thousands of distinct CDR3 sequences, 22% being singletons. This TCR was recovered from a woman aged 18-30 years with stable Graves' hyperthyroidism. Some clones in this sample may be carry-over from other donors' samples. The chain joins TRBV12-3 or TRBV12-4 to TRBJ1-3, with no clear D. The material sequenced was peripheral blood. CDR3 bases: TGTGCCAGCAGTTTGGAGTGGTGGCGACTTTCTGGAAACACCATATATTTT. Its translation is CASSLEWWRLSGNTIYF.